This T cell receptor beta chain was found in a study of cytomegalovirus exposure and HLA in healthy donors. General observations from the study: It emerged from a later analysis that several of the most significant clusters appeared to be linked to common viral pathogens. High specificity and sensitivity for cytomegalovirus status were reported for the classifier.

Of note for this clone: Its target is not known.

Germline V gene data show CDR1 as MNHNS and CDR2 as SASEGT. This CDR3 has 17 residues. Trimming removed 2 bases from V and 6 bases from J; junction bases left unmatched: 8. The PCR was carried out with 60 Vbeta primers and 13 Jbeta primers. Some clones are missing from TCRdb's copy, which holds only in-frame ones; the method was immunoSEQ multiplex PCR. The repertoire has 150,000 to 200,000 clones, approximately 86% of them found once; the top ten carry roughly 1.8%. The sequence came from a woman between 18 and 29 years old in good health and CMV-seronegative. The specimen was PBMCs. This chain links TRBV6-1 with TRBJ2-1; 12 nucleotides agree with TRBD2. CDR3 in amino acids: CASSERLAGGPGNEQFF. The DNA of the CDR3 is TGTGCCAGCAGTGAAAGGCTAGCGGGAGGGCCGGGCAATGAGCAGTTCTTC.